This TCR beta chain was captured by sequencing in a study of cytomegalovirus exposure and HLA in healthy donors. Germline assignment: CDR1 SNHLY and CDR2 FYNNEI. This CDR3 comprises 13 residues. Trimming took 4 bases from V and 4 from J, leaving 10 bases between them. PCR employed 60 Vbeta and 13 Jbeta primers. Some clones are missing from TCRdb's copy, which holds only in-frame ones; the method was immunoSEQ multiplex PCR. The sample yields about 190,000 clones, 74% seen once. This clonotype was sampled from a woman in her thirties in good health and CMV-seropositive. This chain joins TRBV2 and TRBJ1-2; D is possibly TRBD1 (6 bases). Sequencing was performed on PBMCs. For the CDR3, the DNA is TGTGCCAGCAGTGTGCAGGGGCCCTATGGCTACACCTTC. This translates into CASSVQGPYGYTF.